These 16 T cell receptor beta chains originate from one sample sequenced in a study of beta chain features in type 1 diabetes. Regarding the study as a whole: Moderately but significantly shorter TCRB CDR3s were found in Type 1 diabetes patients in all four CD4+ subsets.

Antigens of these TCRs are unknown. Reverse transcribing all isolated RNA meant expressed TCRB transcripts were sequenced. The data were produced by immunoSEQ multiplex PCR, yet TCRdb's version contains in-frame clones alone and is incomplete. Of around 260,000 clones in the sample, around 22% were seen once. The sequenced material came from naive CD4+ T cells from blood. The receptors were gathered from a woman between 25 and 40 years old with type 1 diabetes.

The chain links TRBV6-5 to TRBJ2-1; weak D call: TRBD2 (6 bases). In germline, CDR1 is MNHEY, CDR2 SVGAGI. V was trimmed by 5 bases and J by 12 bases, leaving 14 bases between them. The CDR3 sequence is 12 residues long. In DNA, the CDR3 is TGTGCCAGCAGTCGCGTGGGGGGTTTGCAGTTCTTC. Translating it yields CASSRVGGLQFF.

This sequence joins TRBV5-1 and TRBJ2-7; D is perhaps TRBD1 (6 bases). Trimming took 4 bases from V and 2 from J, leaving 16 bases between them. Per the germline V gene, CDR1 is SGHRS and CDR2 is YFSETQ. CDR3 length: 15 residues. CDR3 in DNA: TGCGCCAGCAGCGCCGGACAGACGGATACCTACGAGCAGTACTTC. As protein: CASSAGQTDTYEQYF.

V gene TRBV28 combines with J gene TRBJ1-5; 9 bases line up with TRBD1. The J segment lost 0 bases and the V segment lost 5 bases, leaving 2 bases of the junction unmatched. Per germline, CDR1 MDHEN and CDR2 SYDVKM. The CDR3 totals 15 residues. The DNA for the CDR3 is TGTGCCAGCAGTGGGGACAGGGATAGCAATCAGCCCCAGCATTTT. Its translation: CASSGDRDSNQPQHF.

This clone was seen a handful of times. The genes are TRBV7-8 and TRBJ2-7, with D perhaps TRBD2 (6 bases). CDR3 length: 14 amino acids. CDR1 SGHVS and CDR2 FQNEAQ come from the germline V gene. V was pared by 4 bases and J by 6 bases, with 16 bases between. CDR3 amino acids: CASSSPGLPGEQYF. CDR3 nucleotides: TGTGCCAGCAGCTCCCCGGGACTCCCCGGCGAGCAGTACTTC.

The gene calls are TRBV30 and TRBJ1-2; D ambiguous. CDR1 is GTSNPN, CDR2 SVGIG, per germline (reference sequence). The CDR3 covers 12 residues. The germline V and J ends were trimmed by 2 bases and 0 bases, with 4 bases remaining between them. CDR3 protein: CAWSLTNYGYTF. The CDR3 DNA sequence: TGTGCCTGGAGTCTAACTAACTATGGCTACACCTTC.

The table lists this clone with a few counts. The rearrangement uses TRBV28 and TRBJ2-1; TRBD1 matches at 9 bases. CDR3 size: 16 residues. Germline CDR1 and CDR2: MDHEN and SYDVKM. Unmatched junction bases numbered 10, after V lost 7 bases and J lost 3 bases. The CDR3 protein is CASTPFRDRVYNEQFF. CDR3 DNA: TGTGCCAGCACCCCCTTTCGGGACAGGGTCTACAATGAGCAGTTCTTC.

Notes on this clone: Other DNA sequences in this sample translate to the same CDR3. The V and J genes are TRBV9 and TRBJ2-5, with D possibly being TRBD2 (5 bases). Germline V gene data show CDR1 as SGDLS and CDR2 as YYNGEE. The V gene lost 0 bases and the J gene lost 4 bases, with 7 bases spanning the gap. The CDR3 spans 13 residues. The CDR3 here is CASSVGGRETQYF. DNA of the CDR3: TGTGCCAGCAGCGTAGGAGGGAGAGAGACCCAGTACTTC.

This clone appeared a few times. V is TRBV5-5 and J is TRBJ2-5, with TRBD1 matching over 7 bases. Losses at the gene ends were 0 bases for V and 4 bases for J; bases not matched to a gene: 6. In germline, CDR1 is SGHKS, CDR2 YYEKEE (reference sequence). There are 15 residues in the CDR3. CDR3 protein: CASSLGQGVGETQYF. In DNA, the CDR3 is TGTGCCAGCAGCTTGGGGCAGGGGGTCGGAGAGACCCAGTACTTC.

The chain couples TRBV7-9 to TRBJ2-7; no reliable D call. In germline, CDR1 is SEHNR, CDR2 FQNEAQ (reference sequence). V lost 5 bases and J lost 2, with 16 bases in between. This CDR3 comprises 15 residues. CDR3 in amino acids: CASSQPRVDAYEQYF. The CDR3, as DNA: TGTGCCAGCAGCCAACCCCGGGTAGACGCCTACGAGCAGTACTTC.

V and J are TRBV6-5 and TRBJ2-7; 7 nucleotides line up with TRBD1. Germline assignment: CDR1 MNHEY and CDR2 SVGAGI. The ends lost 8 bases at V and 2 bases at J; junction bases unmatched: 12. This CDR3 has 15 residues. Written as DNA, the CDR3 is TGTGCCAGCTTCAACGAAGGGGGCGATCCCTACGAGCAGTACTTC. This sequence encodes CASFNEGGDPYEQYF.

The table lists this clone with a few counts. This chain links TRBV5-1 with TRBJ2-6; 8 bases match TRBD1. CDR1 and CDR2 (germline): SGHRS, YFSETQ. The J segment lost 2 bases and the V segment lost 8 bases, leaving 6 bases of the junction unmatched. The CDR3 is made up of 15 amino acids. CDR3 region: CASLSGGAGANVLTF. CDR3 DNA sequence: TGCGCCAGTCTTTCAGGGGGCGCTGGGGCCAACGTCCTGACTTTC.

The V call is TRBV7-8, the J call TRBJ2-7; 7 bases align to TRBD1. This CDR3 has 15 amino acids. J lost 3 bases, V lost 5 bases, and 10 bases had no gene match. Germline loops: CDR1 SGHVS, CDR2 FQNEAQ. CDR3 nucleotide sequence: TGTGCCAGCAGCCCCCGACAGGGAGTCCGCTACGAGCAGTACTTC. Protein sequence: CASSPRQGVRYEQYF.

The chain couples TRBV18 to TRBJ2-7; 8 nucleotides agree with TRBD2. The CDR3 has 15 amino acids. Trimming cost V 2 bases and J 5 bases; bases outside gene matches: 8. Per germline, CDR1 KGHSH and CDR2 LQKENI. The CDR3 protein is CASSPFAAGGDEQYF. In DNA form, the CDR3 reads TGTGCCAGCTCACCATTCGCCGCGGGAGGCGACGAGCAGTACTTC.

The V call is TRBV9, the J call TRBJ2-2; 7 bases match TRBD2. Per germline, CDR1 SGDLS and CDR2 YYNGEE. The CDR3 runs to 15 residues. V lost 5 bases and J lost 1; bases outside the gene matches: 5. The CDR3 here is CASSGGSQNTGELFF. Written as DNA, the CDR3 is TGTGCCAGCAGTGGCGGGAGCCAGAACACCGGGGAGCTGTTTTTT.

The table lists this clone with a few counts. V and J are TRBV7-3 and TRBJ2-1, with 7 bases fitting TRBD2. From germline, CDR1 is SGHTA and CDR2 FQGTGA. After removal of 5 bases from V and 6 bases from J, the junction contained 13 bases not matched to a gene. The CDR3 is 16 amino acids. CDR3 coding DNA: TGTGCCAGCAGCCCGGCCGAAGCGGGACGGGGCAATGAGCAGTTCTTC. Amino acids: CASSPAEAGRGNEQFF.

Here the CDR3 DNA reads TGTGCCAGCAGTCCCTGGCTAGCGGCCAAAAACATTCAGTACTTC. It is translated as CASSPWLAAKNIQYF. The V and J genes are TRBV28 and TRBJ2-4; the D gene is possibly TRBD2 (6 bases). The CDR3 is made up of 15 amino acids. Per the germline V gene, CDR1 is MDHEN and CDR2 is SYDVKM. V was trimmed by 5 bases and J by 1 base, leaving 12 bases between them.